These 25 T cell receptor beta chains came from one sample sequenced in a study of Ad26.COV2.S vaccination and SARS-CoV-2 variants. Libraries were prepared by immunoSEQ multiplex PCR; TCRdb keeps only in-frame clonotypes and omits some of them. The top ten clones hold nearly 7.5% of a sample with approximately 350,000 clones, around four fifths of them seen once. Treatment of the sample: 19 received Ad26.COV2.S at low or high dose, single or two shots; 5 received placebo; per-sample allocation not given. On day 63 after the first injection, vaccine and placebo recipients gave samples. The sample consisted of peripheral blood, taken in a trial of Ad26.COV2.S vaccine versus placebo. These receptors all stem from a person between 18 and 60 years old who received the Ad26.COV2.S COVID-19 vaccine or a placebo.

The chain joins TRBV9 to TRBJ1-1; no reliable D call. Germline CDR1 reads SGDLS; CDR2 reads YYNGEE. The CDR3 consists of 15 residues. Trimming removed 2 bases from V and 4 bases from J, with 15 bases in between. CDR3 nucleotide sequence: TGTGCCAGCAGCGTCCTCAGCGACCAAAGCACTGAAGCTTTCTTT. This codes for CASSVLSDQSTEAFF. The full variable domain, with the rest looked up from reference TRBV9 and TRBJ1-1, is DSGVTQTPKHLITATGQRVTLRCSPRSGDLSVYWYQQSLDQGLQFLIQYYNGEERAKGNILERFSAQQFPDLHSELNLSSLELGDSALYFCASSVLSDQSTEAFFGQGTRLTVV.

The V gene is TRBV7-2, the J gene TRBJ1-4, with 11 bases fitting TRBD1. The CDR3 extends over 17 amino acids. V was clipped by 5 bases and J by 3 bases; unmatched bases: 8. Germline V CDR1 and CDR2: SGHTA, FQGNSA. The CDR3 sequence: CASSHLGQGDSNEKLFF. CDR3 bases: TGTGCCAGCAGCCACCTGGGACAGGGGGATTCTAATGAAAAACTGTTTTTT.

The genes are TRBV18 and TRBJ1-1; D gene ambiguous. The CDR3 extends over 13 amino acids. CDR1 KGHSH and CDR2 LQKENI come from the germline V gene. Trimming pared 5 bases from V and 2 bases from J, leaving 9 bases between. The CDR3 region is CASSDSPNTEAFF. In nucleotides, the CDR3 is TGTGCCAGCTCAGACTCTCCTAACACTGAAGCTTTCTTT. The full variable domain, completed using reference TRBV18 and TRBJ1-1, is NAGVMQNPRHLVRRRGQEARLRCSPMKGHSHVYWYRQLPEEGLKFMVYLQKENIIDESGMPKERFSAEFPKEGPSILRIQQVVRGDSAAYFCASSDSPNTEAFFGQGTRLTVV.

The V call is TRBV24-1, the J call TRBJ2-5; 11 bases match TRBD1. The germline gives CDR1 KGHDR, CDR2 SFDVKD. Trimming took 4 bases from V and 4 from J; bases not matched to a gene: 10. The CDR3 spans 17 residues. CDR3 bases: TGTGCCACCAGTGAAAGGCTGACCGGGACAGGGGGAGAGACCCAGTACTTC. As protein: CATSERLTGTGGETQYF.

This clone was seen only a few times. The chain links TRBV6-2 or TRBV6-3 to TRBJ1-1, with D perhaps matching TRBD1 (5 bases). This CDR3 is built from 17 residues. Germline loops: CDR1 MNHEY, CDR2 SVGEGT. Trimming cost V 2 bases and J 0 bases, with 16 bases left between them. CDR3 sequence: CASSYPTGRLMNTEAFF. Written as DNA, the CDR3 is TGTGCCAGCAGTTACCCCACAGGCCGCCTCATGAACACTGAAGCTTTCTTT.

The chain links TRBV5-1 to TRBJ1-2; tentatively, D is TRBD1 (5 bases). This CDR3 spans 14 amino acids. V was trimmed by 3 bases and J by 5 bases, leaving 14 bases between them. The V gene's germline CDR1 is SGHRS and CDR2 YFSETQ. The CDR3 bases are TGCGCCAGCAGCTGGAGGGACGGCAGATATGGCTACACCTTC. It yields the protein CASSWRDGRYGYTF.

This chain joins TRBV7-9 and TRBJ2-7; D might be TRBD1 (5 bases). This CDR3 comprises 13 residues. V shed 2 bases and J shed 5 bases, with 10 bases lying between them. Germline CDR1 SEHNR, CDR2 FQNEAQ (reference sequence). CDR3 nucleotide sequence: TGTGCCAGCAGCTTACGACAGAAGGACGAGCAGTACTTC. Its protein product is CASSLRQKDEQYF.

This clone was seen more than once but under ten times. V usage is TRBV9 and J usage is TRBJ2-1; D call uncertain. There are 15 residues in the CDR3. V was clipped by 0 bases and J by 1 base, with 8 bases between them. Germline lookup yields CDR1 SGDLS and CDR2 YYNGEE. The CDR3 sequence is CASSVGFGSYNEQFF. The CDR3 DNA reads TGTGCCAGCAGCGTAGGCTTTGGTTCCTACAATGAGCAGTTCTTC.

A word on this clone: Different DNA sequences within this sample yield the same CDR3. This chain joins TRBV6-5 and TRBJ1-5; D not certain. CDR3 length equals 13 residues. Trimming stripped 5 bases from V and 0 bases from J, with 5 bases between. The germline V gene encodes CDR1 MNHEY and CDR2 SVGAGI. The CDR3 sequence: CASSLNSNQPQHF. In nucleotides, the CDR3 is TGTGCCAGCAGTCTCAATAGCAATCAGCCCCAGCATTTT.

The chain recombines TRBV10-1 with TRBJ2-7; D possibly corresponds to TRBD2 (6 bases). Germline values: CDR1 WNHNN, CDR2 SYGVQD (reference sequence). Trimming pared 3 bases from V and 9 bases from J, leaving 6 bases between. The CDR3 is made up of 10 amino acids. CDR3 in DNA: TGCGCCAGCAGTGACGGGGGGCAGTACTTC. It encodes CASSDGGQYF.

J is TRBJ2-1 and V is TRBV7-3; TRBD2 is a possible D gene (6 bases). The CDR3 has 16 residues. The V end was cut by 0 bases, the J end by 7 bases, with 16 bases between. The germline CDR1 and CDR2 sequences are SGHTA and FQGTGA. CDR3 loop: CASSLTALATGNEQFF. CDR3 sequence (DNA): TGTGCCAGCAGCTTAACGGCCCTAGCGACGGGGAATGAGCAGTTCTTC.

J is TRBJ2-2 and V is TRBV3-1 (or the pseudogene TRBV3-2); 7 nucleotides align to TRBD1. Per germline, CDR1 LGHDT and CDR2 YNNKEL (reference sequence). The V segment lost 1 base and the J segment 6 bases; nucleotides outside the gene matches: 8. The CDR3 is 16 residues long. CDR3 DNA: TGTGCCAGCAGCCAAGCCCCGACAGGGTCTGCCGGGGAGCTGTTTTTT. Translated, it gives CASSQAPTGSAGELFF.

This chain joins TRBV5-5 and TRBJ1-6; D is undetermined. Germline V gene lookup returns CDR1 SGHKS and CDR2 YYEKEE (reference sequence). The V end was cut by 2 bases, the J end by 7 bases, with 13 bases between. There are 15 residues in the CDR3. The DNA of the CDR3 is TGTGCCAGCAGCTTATCCAGAAACATGAATTCACCCCTCCACTTT. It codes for CASSLSRNMNSPLHF.

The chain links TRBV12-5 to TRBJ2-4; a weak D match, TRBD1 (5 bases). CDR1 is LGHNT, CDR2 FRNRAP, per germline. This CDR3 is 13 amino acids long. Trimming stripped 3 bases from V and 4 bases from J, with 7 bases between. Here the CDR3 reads CASGFPGKNIQYF. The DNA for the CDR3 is TGTGCTAGTGGTTTCCCAGGGAAAAACATTCAGTACTTC.

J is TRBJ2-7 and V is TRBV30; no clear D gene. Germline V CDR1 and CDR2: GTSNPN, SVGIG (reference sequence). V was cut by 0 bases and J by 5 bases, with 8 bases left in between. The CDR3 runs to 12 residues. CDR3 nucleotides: TGTGCCTGGAGTGTAATAGAGGACGAGCAGTACTTC. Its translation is CAWSVIEDEQYF.

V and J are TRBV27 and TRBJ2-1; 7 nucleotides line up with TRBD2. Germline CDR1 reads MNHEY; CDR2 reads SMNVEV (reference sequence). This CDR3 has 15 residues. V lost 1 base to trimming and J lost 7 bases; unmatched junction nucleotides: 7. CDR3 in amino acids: CASSLLAGVGNEQFF. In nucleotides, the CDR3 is TGTGCCAGCAGTTTATTGGCGGGAGTGGGGAATGAGCAGTTCTTC.

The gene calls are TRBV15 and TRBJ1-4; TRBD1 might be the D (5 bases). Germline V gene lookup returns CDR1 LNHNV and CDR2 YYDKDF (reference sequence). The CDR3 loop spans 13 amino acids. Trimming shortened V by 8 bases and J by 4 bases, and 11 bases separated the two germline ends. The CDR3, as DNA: TGTGCCACCGAGGCAGGGCTTAATGAAAAACTGTTTTTT. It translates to CATEAGLNEKLFF.

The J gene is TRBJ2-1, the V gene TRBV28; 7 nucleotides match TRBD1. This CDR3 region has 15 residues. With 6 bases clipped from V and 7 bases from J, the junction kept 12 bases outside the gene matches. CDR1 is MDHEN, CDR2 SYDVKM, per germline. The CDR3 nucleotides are TGTGCCAGCAGCTCCACAGGGGCCGACGAAAATGAGCAGTTCTTC. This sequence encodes CASSSTGADENEQFF.

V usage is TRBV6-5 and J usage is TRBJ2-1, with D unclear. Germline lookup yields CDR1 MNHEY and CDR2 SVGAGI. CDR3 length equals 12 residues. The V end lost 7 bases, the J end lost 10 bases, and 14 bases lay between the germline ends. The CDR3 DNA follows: TGTGCCAGCACCCTGTTCGGTCCAGAGCAGTTCTTC. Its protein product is CASTLFGPEQFF.

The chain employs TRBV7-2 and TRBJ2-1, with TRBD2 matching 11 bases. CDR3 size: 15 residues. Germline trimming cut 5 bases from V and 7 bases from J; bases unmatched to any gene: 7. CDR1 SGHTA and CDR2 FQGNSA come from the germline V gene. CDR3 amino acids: CASSRSGRALNEQFF. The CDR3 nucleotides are TGTGCCAGCAGCCGTAGCGGGAGGGCTTTAAATGAGCAGTTCTTC.

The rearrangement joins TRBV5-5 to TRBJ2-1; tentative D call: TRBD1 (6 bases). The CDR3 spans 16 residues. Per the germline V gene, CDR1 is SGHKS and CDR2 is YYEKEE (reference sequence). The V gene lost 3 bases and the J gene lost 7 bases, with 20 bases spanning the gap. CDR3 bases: TGTGCCAGCAGCTCAGAAACAGGGTCCAGGGAGAATGAGCAGTTCTTC. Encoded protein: CASSSETGSRENEQFF.

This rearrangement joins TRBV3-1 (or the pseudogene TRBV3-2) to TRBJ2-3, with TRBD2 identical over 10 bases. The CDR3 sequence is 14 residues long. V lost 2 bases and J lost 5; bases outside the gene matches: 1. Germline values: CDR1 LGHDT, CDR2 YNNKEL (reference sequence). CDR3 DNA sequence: TGTGCCAGCAGCCAAACTAGCGGGATAGATACGCAGTATTTT. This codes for CASSQTSGIDTQYF.

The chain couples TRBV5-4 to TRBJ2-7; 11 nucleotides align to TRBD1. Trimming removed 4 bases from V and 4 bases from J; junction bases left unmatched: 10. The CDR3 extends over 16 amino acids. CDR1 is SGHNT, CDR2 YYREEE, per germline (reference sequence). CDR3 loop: CASSLRDRGGVYEQYF. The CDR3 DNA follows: TGTGCCAGCAGCCTTCGGGACAGGGGGGGAGTGTACGAGCAGTACTTC.

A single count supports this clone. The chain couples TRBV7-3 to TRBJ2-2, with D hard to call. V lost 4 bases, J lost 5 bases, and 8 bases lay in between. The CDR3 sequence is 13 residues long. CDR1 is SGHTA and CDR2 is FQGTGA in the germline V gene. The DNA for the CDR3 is TGTGCCAGCAGCTCCGCGGTAACCGGGGAGCTGTTTTTT. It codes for CASSSAVTGELFF.

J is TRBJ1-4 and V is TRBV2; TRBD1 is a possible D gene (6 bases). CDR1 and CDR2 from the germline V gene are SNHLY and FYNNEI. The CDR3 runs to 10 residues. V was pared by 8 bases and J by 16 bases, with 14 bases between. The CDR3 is CASGRQVRFF. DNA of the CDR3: TGTGCCAGCGGCAGACAGGTCAGGTTTTTT.